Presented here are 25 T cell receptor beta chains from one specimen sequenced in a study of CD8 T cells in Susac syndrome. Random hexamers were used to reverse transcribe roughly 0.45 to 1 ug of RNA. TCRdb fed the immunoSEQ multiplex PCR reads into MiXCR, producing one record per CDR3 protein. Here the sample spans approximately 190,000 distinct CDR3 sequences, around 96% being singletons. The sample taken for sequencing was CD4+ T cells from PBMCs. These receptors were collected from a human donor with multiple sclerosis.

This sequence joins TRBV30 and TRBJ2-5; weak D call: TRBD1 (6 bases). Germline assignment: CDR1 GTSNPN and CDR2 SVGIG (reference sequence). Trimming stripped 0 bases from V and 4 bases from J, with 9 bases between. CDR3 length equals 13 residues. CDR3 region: CAWSVQGGETQYF. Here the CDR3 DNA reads TGTGCCTGGAGTGTACAGGGTGGAGAGACCCAGTACTTC.

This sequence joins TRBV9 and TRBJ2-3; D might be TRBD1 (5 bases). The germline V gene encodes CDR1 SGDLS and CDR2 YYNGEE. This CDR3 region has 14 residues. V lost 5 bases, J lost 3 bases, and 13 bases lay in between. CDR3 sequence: CASSVAGSTDTQYF. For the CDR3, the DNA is TGTGCCAGCAGTGTGGCAGGGTCGACAGATACGCAGTATTTT.

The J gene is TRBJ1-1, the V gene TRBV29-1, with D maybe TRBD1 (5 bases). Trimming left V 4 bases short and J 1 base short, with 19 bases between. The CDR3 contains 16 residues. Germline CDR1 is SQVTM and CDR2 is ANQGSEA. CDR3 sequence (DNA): TGCAGCGTTGCCTTGCAAGGTGGGGCTGGGAACACTGAAGCTTTCTTT. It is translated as CSVALQGGAGNTEAFF.

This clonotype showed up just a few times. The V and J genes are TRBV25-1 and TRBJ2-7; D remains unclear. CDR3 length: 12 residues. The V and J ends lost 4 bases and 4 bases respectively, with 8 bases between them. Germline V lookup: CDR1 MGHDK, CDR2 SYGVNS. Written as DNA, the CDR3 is TGTGCCAGCAGTGCCCAAGGGTACGAGCAGTACTTC. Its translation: CASSAQGYEQYF.

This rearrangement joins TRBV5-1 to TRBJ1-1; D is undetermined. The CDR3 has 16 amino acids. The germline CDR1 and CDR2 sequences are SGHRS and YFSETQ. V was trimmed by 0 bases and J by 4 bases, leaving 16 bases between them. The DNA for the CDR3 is TGCGCCAGCAGCTTGGCCGGTATCGCTAGAAGCACTGAAGCTTTCTTT. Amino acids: CASSLAGIARSTEAFF.

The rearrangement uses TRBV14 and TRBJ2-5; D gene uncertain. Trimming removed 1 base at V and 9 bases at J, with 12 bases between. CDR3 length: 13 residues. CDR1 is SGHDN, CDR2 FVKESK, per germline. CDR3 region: CASSQVGWRAQYF. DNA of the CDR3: TGTGCCAGCAGCCAAGTCGGGTGGAGAGCCCAGTACTTC.

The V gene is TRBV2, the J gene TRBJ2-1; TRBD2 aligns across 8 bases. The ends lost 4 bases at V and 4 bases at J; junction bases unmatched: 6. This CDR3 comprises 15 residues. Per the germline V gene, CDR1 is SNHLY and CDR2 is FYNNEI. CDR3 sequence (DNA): TGTGCCAGCAGTGTCAGGAGCGGGGGATACAATGAGCAGTTCTTC. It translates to CASSVRSGGYNEQFF.

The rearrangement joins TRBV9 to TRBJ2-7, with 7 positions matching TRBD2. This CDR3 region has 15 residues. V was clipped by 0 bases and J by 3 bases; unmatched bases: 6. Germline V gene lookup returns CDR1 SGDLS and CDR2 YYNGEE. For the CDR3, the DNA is TGTGCCAGCAGCGTAGGACGGGGAGGGCTCTACGAGCAGTACTTC. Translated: CASSVGRGGLYEQYF.

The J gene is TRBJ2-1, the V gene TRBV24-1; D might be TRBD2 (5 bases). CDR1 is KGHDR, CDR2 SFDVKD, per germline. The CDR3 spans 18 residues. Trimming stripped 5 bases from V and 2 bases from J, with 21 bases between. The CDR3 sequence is CATSVGVGSGSAYNEQFF. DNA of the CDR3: TGTGCCACCAGTGTGGGAGTAGGAAGCGGCTCTGCCTACAATGAGCAGTTCTTC.

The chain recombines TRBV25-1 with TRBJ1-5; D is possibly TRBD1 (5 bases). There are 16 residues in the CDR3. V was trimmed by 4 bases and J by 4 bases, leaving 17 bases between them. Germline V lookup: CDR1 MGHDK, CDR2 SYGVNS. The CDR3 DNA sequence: TGTGCCAGCAGTGGGGACGAATGGGGGATGAATCAGCCCCAGCATTTT. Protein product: CASSGDEWGMNQPQHF.

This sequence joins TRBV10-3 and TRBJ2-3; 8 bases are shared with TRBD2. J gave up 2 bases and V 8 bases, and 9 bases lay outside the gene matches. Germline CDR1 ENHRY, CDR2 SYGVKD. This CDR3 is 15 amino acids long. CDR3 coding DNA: TGTGCCATCTGCTCGCGGGGGGACGACACAGATACGCAGTATTTT. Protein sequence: CAICSRGDDTDTQYF.

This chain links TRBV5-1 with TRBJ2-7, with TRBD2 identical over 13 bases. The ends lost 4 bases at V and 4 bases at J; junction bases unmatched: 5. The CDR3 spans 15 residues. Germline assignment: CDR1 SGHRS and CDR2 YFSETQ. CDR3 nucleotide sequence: TGCGCCAGCAGCGTAGGGACTAGCGGGGAATACGAGCAGTACTTC. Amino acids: CASSVGTSGEYEQYF.

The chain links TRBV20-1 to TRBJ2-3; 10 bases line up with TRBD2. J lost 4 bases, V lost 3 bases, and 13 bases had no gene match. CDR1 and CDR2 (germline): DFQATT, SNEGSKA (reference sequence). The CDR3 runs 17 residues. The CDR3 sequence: CSASRLAGANLPDTQYF. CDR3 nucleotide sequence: TGCAGTGCTAGCCGCCTAGCGGGGGCGAATCTCCCAGATACGCAGTATTTT.

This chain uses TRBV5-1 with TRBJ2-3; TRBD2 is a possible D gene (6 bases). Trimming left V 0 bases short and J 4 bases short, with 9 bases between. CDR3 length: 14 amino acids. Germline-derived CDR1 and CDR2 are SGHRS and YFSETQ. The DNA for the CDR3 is TGCGCCAGCAGCTTGGACGGGAGTGCAGATACGCAGTATTTT. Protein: CASSLDGSADTQYF.

In DNA form, the CDR3 reads TGCGCCAGCAGCTCACCGGACAGGGGGCGCACAGATACGCAGTATTTT. Translation: CASSSPDRGRTDTQYF. V and J are TRBV5-1 and TRBJ2-3; 11 bases fit TRBD1. The CDR3 has 16 residues. The germline CDR1 and CDR2 sequences are SGHRS and YFSETQ. J was trimmed by 1 base and V by 3 bases; bases with no gene match: 4.

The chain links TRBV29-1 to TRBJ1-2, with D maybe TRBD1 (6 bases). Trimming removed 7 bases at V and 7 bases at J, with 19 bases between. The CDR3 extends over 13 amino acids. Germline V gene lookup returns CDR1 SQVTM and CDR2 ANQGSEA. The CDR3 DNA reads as TGCAGCGCCGCTGGGGGAAGGGGGACTGGCTACACCTTC. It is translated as CSAAGGRGTGYTF.

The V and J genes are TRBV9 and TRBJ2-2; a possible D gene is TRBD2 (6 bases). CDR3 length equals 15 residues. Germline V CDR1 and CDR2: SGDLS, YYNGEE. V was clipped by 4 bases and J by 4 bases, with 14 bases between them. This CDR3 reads CASSYRGLITGELFF. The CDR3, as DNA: TGTGCCAGCAGCTATCGGGGACTGATCACCGGGGAGCTGTTTTTT.

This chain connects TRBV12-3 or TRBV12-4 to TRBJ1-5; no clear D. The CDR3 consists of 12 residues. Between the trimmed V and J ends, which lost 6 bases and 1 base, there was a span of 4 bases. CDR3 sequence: CASRMSNQPQHF. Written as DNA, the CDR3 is TGTGCCAGCAGGATGAGCAATCAGCCCCAGCATTTT.

This chain's CDR3 is CASSPTDKRPQHF. In DNA, the CDR3 is TGTGCCAGCTCACCAACCGACAAGCGGCCCCAGCATTTT. The chain is built from TRBV18 and TRBJ1-5; D remains ambiguous. The CDR3 length is 13 residues. V dropped 2 bases and J dropped 9 bases, with 11 bases sitting between them. Germline V lookup: CDR1 KGHSH, CDR2 LQKENI.

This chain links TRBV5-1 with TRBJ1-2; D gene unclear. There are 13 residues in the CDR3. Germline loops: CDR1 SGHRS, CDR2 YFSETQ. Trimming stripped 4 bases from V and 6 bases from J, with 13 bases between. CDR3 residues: CASSLLISDGYTF. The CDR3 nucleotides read TGCGCCAGCAGCCTCCTGATCTCGGATGGCTACACCTTC.

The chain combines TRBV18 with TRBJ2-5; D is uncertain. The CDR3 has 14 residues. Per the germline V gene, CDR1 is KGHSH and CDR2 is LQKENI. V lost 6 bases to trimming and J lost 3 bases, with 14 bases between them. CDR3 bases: TGTGCCAGCTCTCCGTCGATGGGGAAAGAGACCCAGTACTTC. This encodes CASSPSMGKETQYF.

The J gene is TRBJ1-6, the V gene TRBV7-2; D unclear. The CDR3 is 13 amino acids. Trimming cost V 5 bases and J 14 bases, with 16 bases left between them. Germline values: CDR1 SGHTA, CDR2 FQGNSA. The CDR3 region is CASSPRTSEALHF. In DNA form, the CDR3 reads TGTGCCAGCAGCCCCCGGACCTCTGAGGCCCTCCACTTT.

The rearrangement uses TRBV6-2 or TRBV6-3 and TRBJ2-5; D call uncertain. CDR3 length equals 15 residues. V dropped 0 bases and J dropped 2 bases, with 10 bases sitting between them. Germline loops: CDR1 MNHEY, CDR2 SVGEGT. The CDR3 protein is CASSYSRQRQETQYF. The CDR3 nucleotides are TGTGCCAGCAGTTACTCGCGGCAGAGGCAAGAGACCCAGTACTTC.

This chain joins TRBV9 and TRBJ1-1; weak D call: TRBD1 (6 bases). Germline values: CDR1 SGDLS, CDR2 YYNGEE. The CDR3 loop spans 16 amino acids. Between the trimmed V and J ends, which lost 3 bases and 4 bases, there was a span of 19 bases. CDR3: CASSAGTSFGTTEAFF. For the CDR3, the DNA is TGTGCCAGCAGCGCCGGGACATCGTTTGGGACCACTGAAGCTTTCTTT.

CDR3 in DNA: TGCAGCGTTGGTCGGCAGGGGGAGCAGTTCTTC. This gives the protein CSVGRQGEQFF. The chain joins TRBV29-1 to TRBJ2-1; TRBD1 might be the D (6 bases). V was pared by 4 bases and J by 10 bases, with 11 bases between. The CDR3 totals 11 residues. Germline-derived CDR1 and CDR2 are SQVTM and ANQGSEA.